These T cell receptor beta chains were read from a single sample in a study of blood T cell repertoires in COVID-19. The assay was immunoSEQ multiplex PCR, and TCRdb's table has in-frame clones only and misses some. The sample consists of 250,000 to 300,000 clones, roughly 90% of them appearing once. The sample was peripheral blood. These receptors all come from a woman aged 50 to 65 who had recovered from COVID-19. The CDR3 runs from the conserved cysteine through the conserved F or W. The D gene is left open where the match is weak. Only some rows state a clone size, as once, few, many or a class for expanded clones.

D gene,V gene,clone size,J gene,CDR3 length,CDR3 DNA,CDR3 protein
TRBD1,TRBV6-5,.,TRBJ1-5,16,TGTGCCAGCAGTTACCCGAGACAGGGGGCAGTCCAGCCCCAGCATTTT,CASSYPRQGAVQPQHF
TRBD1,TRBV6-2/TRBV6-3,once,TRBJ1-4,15,TGTGCCAGCAGTTACCGTACAGGGGGTCGTGAAAAACTGTTTTTT,CASSYRTGGREKLFF
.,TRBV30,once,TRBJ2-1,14,TGTGCCTGGAGCACCGGGATTCATTACAATGAGCAGTTCTTC,CAWSTGIHYNEQFF
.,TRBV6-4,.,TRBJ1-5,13,TGTGCCAGCAGCAGGGAACTGGGGCAGCCCCAGCATTTT,CASSRELGQPQHF
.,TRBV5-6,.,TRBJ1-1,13,TGTGCCAGCAACCTCCTGCGGAACACTGAAGCTTTCTTT,CASNLLRNTEAFF
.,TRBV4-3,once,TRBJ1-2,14,TGCGCCAGCCGCCCGGGGAGGTCCAACTATGGCTACACCTTC,CASRPGRSNYGYTF
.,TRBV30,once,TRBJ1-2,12,TGTGCCTGGACCCCCGAGGGCTATGGCTACACCTTC,CAWTPEGYGYTF
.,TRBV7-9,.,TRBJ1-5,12,TGTGCCAGCAGCAAGGAGAATCAGCCCCAGCATTTT,CASSKENQPQHF
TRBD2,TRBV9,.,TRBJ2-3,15,TGTGCCAGCAGCCCCGGGACTAGTAAACCAGATACGCAGTATTTT,CASSPGTSKPDTQYF
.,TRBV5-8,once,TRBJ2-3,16,TGTGCCAGCAGCCTCCACCGGGTAGCGGCGACAGATACGCAGTATTTT,CASSLHRVAATDTQYF
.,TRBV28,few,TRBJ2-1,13,TGTGCCAGCATTGGTAGCGTCTACAATGAGCAGTTCTTC,CASIGSVYNEQFF
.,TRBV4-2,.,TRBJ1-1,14,TGTGCCAGCGCCCGGGAGAGGGAGGTCACTGAAGCTTTCTTT,CASAREREVTEAFF
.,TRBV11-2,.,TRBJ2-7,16,TGTGCCAGCAGCTCCATAAAACTCTCATCGATGCGCGAGCAGTACTTC,CASSSIKLSSMREQYF
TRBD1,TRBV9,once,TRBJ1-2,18,TGTGCCAGCAGCGTAGGAGAAGACAGGGATTGGGTTAACTATGGCTACACCTTC,CASSVGEDRDWVNYGYTF
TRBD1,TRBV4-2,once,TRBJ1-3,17,TGTGCCAGCAGCCAAGATAATGCGGGACAGTTCGGAAACACCATATATTTT,CASSQDNAGQFGNTIYF
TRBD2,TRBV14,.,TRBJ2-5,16,TGTGCCAGCAGCCCTGGACTAGCGGGATTCGGAGAGACCCAGTACTTC,CASSPGLAGFGETQYF
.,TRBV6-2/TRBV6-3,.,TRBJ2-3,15,TGTGCCAGCAGTCCCACCCTATGGGTAGCGGATACGCAGTATTTT,CASSPTLWVADTQYF
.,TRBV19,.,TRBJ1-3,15,TGTGCCAGTAGTACCCACTTAAGCTCTGGAAACACCATATATTTT,CASSTHLSSGNTIYF
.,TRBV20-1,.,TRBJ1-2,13,TGCAGTGCTAGTCCGGGCGCGGGCTATGGCTACACCTTC,CSASPGAGYGYTF
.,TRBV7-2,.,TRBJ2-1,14,TGTGCCAGCAGCCGTGAGGCCTCCTACAATGAGCAGTTCTTC,CASSREASYNEQFF
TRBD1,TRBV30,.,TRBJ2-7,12,TGTGCCTGGACAGGGGGCCTCTACGAGCAGTACTTC,CAWTGGLYEQYF
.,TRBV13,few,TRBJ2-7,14,TGTGCCAGCAGCTTAGACTTCAACCGCCACGAGCAGTACTTC,CASSLDFNRHEQYF
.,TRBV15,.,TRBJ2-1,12,TGTGCCACCAGCAGATTATTCAATGAGCAGTTCTTC,CATSRLFNEQFF
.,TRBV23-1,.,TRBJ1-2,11,TGCGCCAGCAGTCAACGGAGGGGCTACACCTTC,CASSQRRGYTF
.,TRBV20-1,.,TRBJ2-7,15,TGCAGTGCTAGTACCCCCGGGACTGCTTTCAGCGAGCAGTACTTC,CSASTPGTAFSEQYF
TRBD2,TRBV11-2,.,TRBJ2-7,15,TGTGCCAGCAGCTTAGGACTAGCGGGGCTCTACGAGCAGTACTTC,CASSLGLAGLYEQYF